A selection of T cell receptor beta chains follows, all from one sample in a study of T cell responses to AZD1222 COVID-19 vaccine. TCRdb's table, derived via immunoSEQ multiplex PCR, lists solely in-frame clones and lacks some. Of more than 95,000 clones listed, about 80% are singletons. The sequenced sample was peripheral blood, obtained on day 0 of AZD1222 vaccination. The receptor source for this set is an adult in good health. Both conserved end residues are part of each CDR3. The order of the fields is D gene, J gene, V gene, clone size, CDR3 DNA, CDR3 protein. A D gene is named only where the DNA matches it firmly. The size of a clone is reported for some rows only, either as once, few or many, or as a class for expanded clones.

. | TRBJ2-5 | TRBV2 | . | TGTGCCAGCAGTGAAGGCAGGTTAAAGGAGACCCAGTACTTC | CASSEGRLKETQYF
. | TRBJ1-2 | TRBV4-3 | . | TGCGCCAGCAGCCCTCGGACAGTTTTTAACTATGGCTACACCTTC | CASSPRTVFNYGYTF
. | TRBJ1-6 | TRBV19 | . | TGTGCCAGTAGTAACCAGGCAATGGGCGCCGGGAATTCACCCCTCCACTTT | CASSNQAMGAGNSPLHF
TRBD1 | TRBJ2-7 | TRBV19 | few | TGTGCCAGTAGTCCGGGACAGGTTTCCTACGAGCAGTACTTC | CASSPGQVSYEQYF
TRBD1 | TRBJ2-7 | TRBV13 | . | TGTGCCAGCAGCTCGCGACAGGGGGCGAGGGAGCAGTACTTC | CASSSRQGAREQYF
. | TRBJ1-6 | TRBV3-1/TRBV3-2 | few | TGTGCCAGCAGCCCGACAGGCGCGTCGATTTCACCCCTCCACTTT | CASSPTGASISPLHF
. | TRBJ2-2 | TRBV3-1/TRBV3-2 | . | TGTGCCAGCAGCCTAGGACCCACCGGGGAGCTGTTTTTT | CASSLGPTGELFF
. | TRBJ2-4 | TRBV7-9 | . | TGTGCCAGCAGCTTAGCGGGCGCGACCAAAAACATTCAGTACTTC | CASSLAGATKNIQYF
. | TRBJ2-7 | TRBV14 | . | TGTGCCAGCAGCGCTAGAAAATACGAGCAGTACTTC | CASSARKYEQYF
. | TRBJ2-7 | TRBV29-1 | . | TGCAGCGTACGACAAGGGATCCCGAGCTCCTACGAGCAGTACTTC | CSVRQGIPSSYEQYF
TRBD1 | TRBJ1-2 | TRBV27 | once | TGTGCCAGCGGCACAGGGGAGGGTGAGAATGGCTACACCTTC | CASGTGEGENGYTF
. | TRBJ1-1 | TRBV19 | once | TGTGCCAGTAGTGCGACAGATGCGGACACTGAAGCTTTCTTT | CASSATDADTEAFF
. | TRBJ1-1 | TRBV19 | . | TGTGCCAGTAGTTTGACAGGAGTGAACACTGAAGCTTTCTTT | CASSLTGVNTEAFF
. | TRBJ2-5 | TRBV7-7 | few | TGTGCCAGCAGCCCATCCGCGGCGGGGTCCCAGTACTTC | CASSPSAAGSQYF
. | TRBJ1-2 | TRBV4-1 | . | TGCGCCAGCAGCCAAGTCCCGGACGGTAGGAACTATGGCTACACCTTC | CASSQVPDGRNYGYTF
. | TRBJ2-5 | TRBV6-2/TRBV6-3 | . | TGTGCCAGCAGTTACTCAGCTACAGGGCCCGCTGGAGAGACCCAGTACTTC | CASSYSATGPAGETQYF
. | TRBJ1-2 | TRBV2 | . | TGTGCCAGCAGTCCACGGGATTACTATGGCTACACCTTC | CASSPRDYYGYTF
. | TRBJ2-5 | TRBV19 | . | TGTGCCAGTAGTATAGTTTTCTCAGTCGGGGAGACCCAGTACTTC | CASSIVFSVGETQYF
. | TRBJ1-3 | TRBV6-5 | . | TGTGCCAGCAGTTACCTTGTCAGGGTTGGAAACACCATATATTTT | CASSYLVRVGNTIYF
. | TRBJ2-7 | TRBV28 | few | TGTGCCAGCAGTGTCCCCCGAGGGACGAGCTCCTACGAGCAGTACTTC | CASSVPRGTSSYEQYF
TRBD2 | TRBJ2-5 | TRBV4-3 | . | TGCGCCAGCAGCCTGGGCGGGGGACTACAAGAGACCCAGTACTTC | CASSLGGGLQETQYF
TRBD1 | TRBJ1-1 | TRBV5-1 | . | TGCGCCAGCACCCTCGGACAGGGGGACACTGAAGCTTTCTTT | CASTLGQGDTEAFF
TRBD1 | TRBJ2-2 | TRBV11-2 | . | TGTGCCAGCAGCTTCGACCTTCGGACAGGAACGGGGGAGCTGTTTTTT | CASSFDLRTGTGELFF
TRBD2 | TRBJ2-7 | TRBV13 | . | TGTGCCAGCAGCCCACGGGGGAGGGGTGGCGAGCAGTACTTC | CASSPRGRGGEQYF
. | TRBJ1-4 | TRBV12-5 | . | TGTGCTAGTGGTTTATACAGGAATAATGAAAAACTGTTTTTT | CASGLYRNNEKLFF
TRBD1 | TRBJ1-4 | TRBV4-3 | few | TGCGCCAGCAGCCAAGATGGTCCAGGACAGGGAGCAACTAATGAAAAACTGTTTTTT | CASSQDGPGQGATNEKLFF
. | TRBJ1-1 | TRBV6-2/TRBV6-3 | . | TGTGCCAGCAGTTACTATCCAGGTAGAGACACTGAAGCTTTCTTT | CASSYYPGRDTEAFF
. | TRBJ2-7 | TRBV18 | few | TGTGCCAGCTCACCAGTAGGGCAACTTTTCCGAGAGCAGTACTTC | CASSPVGQLFREQYF
. | TRBJ1-1 | TRBV30 | . | TGTGCCTGGAGTGATCAGGTTTTCACTGAAGCTTTCTTT | CAWSDQVFTEAFF
TRBD1 | TRBJ1-6 | TRBV7-2 | . | TGTGCCAGCAGCTTAAGGGACAGGCGCTCACCCCTCCACTTT | CASSLRDRRSPLHF
. | TRBJ2-3 | TRBV5-1 | . | TGCGCCAGCAGCTTGGCCGGGGTTAGCACAGATACGCAGTATTTT | CASSLAGVSTDTQYF
. | TRBJ2-7 | TRBV6-5 | . | TGTGCCAGCAGTCAGGCCAGGACCGACGGGCAGTACTTC | CASSQARTDGQYF
. | TRBJ2-3 | TRBV5-1 | . | TGCGCCAGCAGCAGCTCGGTGGGGGGCGATACGCAGTATTTT | CASSSSVGGDTQYF
. | TRBJ1-3 | TRBV2 | . | TGTGCCAGCAGCGGGGCCCGAAACACCATATATTTT | CASSGARNTIYF
. | TRBJ2-3 | TRBV4-1 | . | TGCGCCAGCAGCCAAGGGACCACTGTTGGCGCAGATACGCAGTATTTT | CASSQGTTVGADTQYF
. | TRBJ1-2 | TRBV27 | . | TGTGCCAGCAGTTTATGGGGCGGGACCGATGGCTACACCTTC | CASSLWGGTDGYTF
. | TRBJ1-2 | TRBV6-2/TRBV6-3 | . | TGTGCCAGCAGCCCTTTAGGCGGACTCCCTTACTATGGCTACACCTTC | CASSPLGGLPYYGYTF